This entry describes one T cell receptor (beta chain). This record belongs to a study of response to subunit inactivated influenza vaccine. A single record per CDR3 protein comes from TCRdb applying MiXCR to the RT-PCR reads. The table has just under 550,000 distinct CDR3 sequences, around a quarter seen once. With V trimmed by 0 bases and J by 3 bases, 11 bases remained unmatched. The CDR3 spans 17 residues. Germline values: CDR1 SGHVS, CDR2 FQNEAQ. This sample also belongs to another study, concerning T cells expressing NK-cell markers. That paper states: UMI-tagged 5'RACE template switching yielded the TCR beta cDNA.

The material sequenced was CD4+ T cells sorted from PBMCs, taken approximately 12 days after vaccination. The clonotype comes from a man aged 50 or older who received an inactivated influenza vaccine. The rearrangement joins TRBV7-8 to TRBJ2-7; 7 bases fit TRBD2. CDR3 amino acids: CASSLARWSSGNYEQYF. DNA of the CDR3: TGTGCCAGCAGCTTAGCAAGGTGGTCTAGCGGAAACTACGAGCAGTACTTC.